Given below is one T cell receptor (beta chain) in context. Only CD45RO-negative cells positively selected for CCR7 counted as naive CD8 cells, so terminally differentiated effector memory CD45RA+ cells were excluded. This specimen belongs to a study of shared clonotypes between healthy human individuals. The junction had 16 bases not matched to a gene; V was cut back by 4 bases and J by 3 bases. This CDR3 comprises 19 residues. CDR1 and CDR2 from the germline V gene are SGDLS and YYNGEE. It was at deep level that the assay was run. The table came from immunoSEQ multiplex PCR; TCRdb's copy has only in-frame clones and leaves some out. The data show 1.5 million to 2.5 million clones, less than 95% seen once.

Sequenced: naive CD8+ T cells sorted from blood. The genes are TRBV9 and TRBJ2-2; 9 bases agree with TRBD2. This clonotype was sampled from a man in his late teens or twenties in good health. The CDR3 sequence: CASSIPKGLAGMDTGELFF. The CDR3 DNA reads as TGTGCCAGCAGCATCCCGAAGGGGCTAGCGGGAATGGACACCGGGGAGCTGTTTTTT.